The clone carrying this T cell receptor beta chain was seen at least ten times. Antigen specificity is unknown. This sample's time point: newly diagnosed GD, antithyroid drugs for less than 3 months. Isolated PBMC RNA provided the starting material for the TCR library. The data are from a study of regulatory T cells in long-lasting Graves disease. Study-wide context: For a period under 3 months, newly diagnosed Graves' patients had taken antithyroid drugs. Findings and caveats of the study: In persistent patients, shared public clonotypes (under 3,000) outnumbered those in new patients (approximately 880).

Arm-PCR with iRepertoire HTBI primers amplified the CDR3 regions for these TCR beta libraries. TCRdb reanalysed the multiplex PCR reads using MiXCR and keeps one entry per CDR3 protein. The table has about 460,000 distinct CDR3 sequences, 13% to 15% seen once. V was trimmed by 5 bases and J by 4 bases, leaving 6 bases between them. This CDR3 comprises 12 residues. These sequences were also reported in another study, on T cells in Graves' hyperthyroidism and ophthalmopathy. That work states: HTBI primers were employed in a first-round RT-PCR of the TCR CDR3. Separation of ophthalmopathy from stable hyperthyroidism was achieved by a 13 V-J model.

The chain combines TRBV12-3 or TRBV12-4 with TRBJ1-5; tentatively, D is TRBD1 (6 bases). The receptor was isolated from a woman between 45 and 60 years old with Graves disease. Specimen: peripheral blood mononuclear cells (PBMCs), collected at new diagnosis, from a patient treated with antithyroid drugs. The CDR3: CASSGQNQPQHF. CDR3 sequence (DNA): TGTGCCAGCAGTGGACAGAATCAGCCCCAGCATTTT.